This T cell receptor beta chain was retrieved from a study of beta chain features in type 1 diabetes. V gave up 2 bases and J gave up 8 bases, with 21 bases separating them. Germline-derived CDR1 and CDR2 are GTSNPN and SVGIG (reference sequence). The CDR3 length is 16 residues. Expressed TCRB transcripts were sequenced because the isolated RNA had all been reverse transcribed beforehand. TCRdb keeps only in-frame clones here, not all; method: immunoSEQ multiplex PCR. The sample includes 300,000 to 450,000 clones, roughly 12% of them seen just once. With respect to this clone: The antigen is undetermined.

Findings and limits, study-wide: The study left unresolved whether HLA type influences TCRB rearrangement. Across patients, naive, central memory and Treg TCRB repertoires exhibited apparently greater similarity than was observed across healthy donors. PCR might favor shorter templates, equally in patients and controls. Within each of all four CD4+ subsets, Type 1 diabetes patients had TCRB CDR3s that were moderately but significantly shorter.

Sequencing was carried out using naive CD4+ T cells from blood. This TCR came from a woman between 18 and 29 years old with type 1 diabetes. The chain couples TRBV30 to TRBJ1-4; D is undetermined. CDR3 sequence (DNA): TGTGCCTGGAGTTATGGAAAGATGCCCTCGGGGGAAAAACTGTTTTTT. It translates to CAWSYGKMPSGEKLFF.